One TCR beta chain is described in this entry. About 9.9 milliliters of peripheral blood were drawn from each donor. Samples each yielded at least 6 micrograms of total RNA. The entry originates in a study of blood T cells in healthy people across ages. A second about 6 to 12 cycle PCR used barcoded and J-beta primers. Tags on each cDNA molecule came from a template-switch adaptor with 12 random nucleotides. Each single sample gave us at least 2.5 million CDR3-containing paired-end reads. One entry per CDR3 protein results from TCRdb running MiXCR on the 5' RACE reads. Of 1.5 million to 2 million distinct CDR3 sequences listed, around half are singletons. This TCR was sampled from a woman aged 35 to 49 in good health. The sequenced sample was blood.

CDR3 protein: CASSLATGTGDGGYTF. The CDR3 DNA follows: TGTGCCAGCAGCTTAGCGACCGGGACAGGGGACGGTGGCTACACCTTC. The chain employs TRBV7-9 and TRBJ1-2, with TRBD1 matching over 10 bases. With 0 bases clipped from V and 7 bases from J, the junction kept 8 bases outside the gene matches. CDR3 length equals 16 residues. Germline CDR1 reads SEHNR; CDR2 reads FQNEAQ (reference sequence).